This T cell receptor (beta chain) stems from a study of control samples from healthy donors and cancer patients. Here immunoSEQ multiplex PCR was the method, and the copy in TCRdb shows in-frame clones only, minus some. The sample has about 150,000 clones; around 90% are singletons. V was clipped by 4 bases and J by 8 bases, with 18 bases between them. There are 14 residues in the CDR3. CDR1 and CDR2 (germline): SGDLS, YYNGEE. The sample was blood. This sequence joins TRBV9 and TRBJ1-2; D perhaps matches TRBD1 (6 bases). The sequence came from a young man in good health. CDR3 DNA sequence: TGTGCCAGCAGCCCGAGCGGGACGGGGGGCGGCTACACCTTC. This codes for CASSPSGTGGGYTF.